Below are 7 T cell receptor beta chains sequenced from a single sample in a study of cytomegalovirus exposure and HLA in healthy donors. PCR amplification relied on 60 Vbeta primers (plus 13 Jbeta primers). The table came from immunoSEQ multiplex PCR; TCRdb's copy has only in-frame clones and leaves some out. Of 45,000 to 60,000 clones in the sample, approximately 70% are singletons; the top ten hold roughly 3%. Specimen: PBMCs. The receptors derive from a man aged 18 to 29 in good health and CMV-seronegative.

The rearrangement links TRBV29-1 to TRBJ2-7; D is uncertain. Between the trimmed V and J ends, which lost 4 bases and 3 bases, there was a span of 10 bases. The CDR3 runs 12 residues. Germline CDR1 is SQVTM and CDR2 is ANQGSEA. In DNA, the CDR3 is TGCAGCGTTGGACTTACGGTCTACGAGCAGTACTTC. As protein: CSVGLTVYEQYF.

This clone was found a few times. The DNA of the CDR3 is TGCGCCAGCAGCGTTACTAGGGACACCGGGGAGCTGTTTTTT. Amino acids: CASSVTRDTGELFF. The genes are TRBV5-1 and TRBJ2-2, with D tentatively TRBD2 (5 bases). CDR1 and CDR2 from the germline V gene are SGHRS and YFSETQ. Trimming took off 4 bases at V and 3 bases at J, with 10 bases between the two ends. This CDR3 contains 14 residues.

The chain combines TRBV30 with TRBJ2-7; 7 bases are shared with TRBD2. Germline V CDR1 and CDR2: GTSNPN, SVGIG (reference sequence). This CDR3 contains 15 residues. The V and J ends lost 5 bases and 0 bases, in that order; junction bases with no gene match: 10. CDR3 nucleotide sequence: TGTGCCTGGGGGAAGGGCGGGGGAAGCTCCTACGAGCAGTACTTC. Residues: CAWGKGGGSSYEQYF. The whole variable domain, remainder taken from reference TRBV30 and TRBJ2-7, is SQTIHQWPATLVQPVGSPLSLECTVEGTSNPNLYWYRQAAGRGLQLLFYSVGIGQISSEVPQNLSASRPQDRQFILSSKKLLLSDSGFYLCAWGKGGGSSYEQYFGPGTRLTVT.

CDR3 bases: TGTGCCAGCAGTTATAACAGCCCGACTGAAGCTTTCTTT. It codes for CASSYNSPTEAFF. V gene TRBV6-5 combines with J gene TRBJ1-1; no clear D. Germline V lookup: CDR1 MNHEY, CDR2 SVGAGI. The CDR3 sequence is 13 residues long. V lost 3 bases, J lost 5 bases, and 10 bases lay in between.

Comments on this clone: Other nucleotide sequences in the sample specify the same CDR3. The chain recombines TRBV28 with TRBJ1-5; no reliable D call. Germline CDR1 is MDHEN and CDR2 is SYDVKM. The V and J ends lost 1 base and 4 bases respectively, with 8 bases between them. This CDR3 has 14 amino acids. CDR3 sequence: CASSLSGINQPQHF. CDR3 sequence (DNA): TGTGCCAGCAGTTTATCCGGGATTAATCAGCCCCAGCATTTT.

CDR3 coding DNA: TGTGCCAGCAGTACGGGGGTAGAGACCCAGTACTTC. Its translation: CASSTGVETQYF. The rearrangement uses TRBV6-6 and TRBJ2-5; tentative D call: TRBD2 (6 bases). Between the trimmed V and J ends, which lost 5 bases and 4 bases, there was a span of 8 bases. This CDR3 is built from 12 residues. The V gene's germline CDR1 is MNHNY and CDR2 SVGAGI (reference sequence).

The chain is built from TRBV6-5 and TRBJ2-3; D is perhaps TRBD2 (5 bases). V lost 2 bases to trimming and J lost 1 base, with 10 bases between them. The CDR3 covers 15 residues. Germline values: CDR1 MNHEY, CDR2 SVGAGI. The CDR3 region is CASSYGGLGTDTQYF. As DNA, the CDR3 is TGTGCCAGCAGTTACGGAGGCTTGGGCACAGATACGCAGTATTTT.